This T cell receptor beta chain is from a study of T-cell memory formation after mild COVID-19. Study details: The study found TCR clusters largely donor specific.

The study's findings and limits: From day 15 to 85, contracting clones were balanced between CD4 and CD8, whereas later expanders leaned toward CD4+. The CD4+ clones that contracted clustered mainly within CM and EM, and the CD8+ clones concentrated in EMRA. Specificity for SARS-CoV-2 was not confirmed among the second-wave clones peaking on day 37.

CDR3 length: 17 amino acids. In germline, CDR1 is SGDLS, CDR2 YYNGEE. V lost 2 bases and J lost 4; bases outside the gene matches: 10. As concerns this clonotype: Antigen: not known.

Using its own MiXCR run on the 5' RACE reads, TCRdb lists one record per CDR3 protein. The top ten hold around 12% of the sample, which has roughly 580,000 distinct CDR3 sequences, more than 15% seen once. Sequencing was performed on PBMCs or a T cell subset sorted from them (not recorded which). This TCR derives from an adult woman who had mild COVID-19 (a few samples of this study predate the infection). Cell type and time point are not known. The chain combines TRBV9 with TRBJ2-7, with TRBD1 identical over 12 bases. CDR3 amino acids: CASSVWGQGASRYEQYF. DNA of the CDR3: TGTGCCAGCAGCGTTTGGGGACAGGGGGCAAGTCGTTACGAGCAGTACTTC.